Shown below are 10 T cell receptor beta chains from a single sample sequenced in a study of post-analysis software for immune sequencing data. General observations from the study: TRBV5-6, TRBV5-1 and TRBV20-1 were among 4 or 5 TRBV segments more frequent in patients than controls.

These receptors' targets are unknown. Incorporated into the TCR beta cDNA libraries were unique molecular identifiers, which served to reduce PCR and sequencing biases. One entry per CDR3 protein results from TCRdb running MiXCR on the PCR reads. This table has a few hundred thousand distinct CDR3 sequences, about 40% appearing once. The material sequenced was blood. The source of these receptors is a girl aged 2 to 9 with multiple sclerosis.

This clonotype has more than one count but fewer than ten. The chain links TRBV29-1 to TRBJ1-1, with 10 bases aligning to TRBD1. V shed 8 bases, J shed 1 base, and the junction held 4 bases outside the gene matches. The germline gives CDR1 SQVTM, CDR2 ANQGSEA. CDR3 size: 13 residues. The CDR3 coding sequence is TGCAGCATCCGGGACAGGGGGAACACTGAAGCTTTCTTT. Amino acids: CSIRDRGNTEAFF.

DNA for the CDR3: TGTGCCAGCAGCTTAGAGACAGGAAGCTCCTACGAGCAGTACTTC. Protein: CASSLETGSSYEQYF. V and J are TRBV11-1 and TRBJ2-7, with TRBD1 as a possible D gene (6 bases). Trimming removed 1 base from V and 0 bases from J, with 10 bases in between. Germline-derived CDR1 and CDR2 are SGHAT and FQDESV (reference sequence). CDR3 length: 15 residues.

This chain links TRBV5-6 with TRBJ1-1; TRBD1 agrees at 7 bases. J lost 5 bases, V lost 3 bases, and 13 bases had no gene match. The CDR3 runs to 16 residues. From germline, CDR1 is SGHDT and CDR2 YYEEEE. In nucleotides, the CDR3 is TGTGCCAGCAGCTCCCCCCAACAGGGGAGGCGGACTGAAGCTTTCTTT. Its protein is CASSSPQQGRRTEAFF. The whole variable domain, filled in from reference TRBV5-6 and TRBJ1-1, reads DAGVTQSPTHLIKTRGQQVTLRCSPKSGHDTVSWYQQALGQGPQFIFQYYEEEERQRGNFPDRFSGHQFPNYSSELNVNALLLGDSALYLCASSSPQQGRRTEAFFGQGTRLTVV.

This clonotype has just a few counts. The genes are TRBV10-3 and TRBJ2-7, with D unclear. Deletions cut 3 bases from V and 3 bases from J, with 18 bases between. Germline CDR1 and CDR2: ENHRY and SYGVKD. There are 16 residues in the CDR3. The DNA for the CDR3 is TGTGCCATCAGTGACCGGCTGCTAGAAATAGGCTACGAGCAGTACTTC. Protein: CAISDRLLEIGYEQYF.

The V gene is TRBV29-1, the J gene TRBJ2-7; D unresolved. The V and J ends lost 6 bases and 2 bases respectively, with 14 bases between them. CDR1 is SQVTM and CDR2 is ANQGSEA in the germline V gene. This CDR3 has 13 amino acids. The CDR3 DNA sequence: TGCAGCGTCGTGGTCTCACACCCCTACGAGCAGTACTTC. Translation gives CSVVVSHPYEQYF.

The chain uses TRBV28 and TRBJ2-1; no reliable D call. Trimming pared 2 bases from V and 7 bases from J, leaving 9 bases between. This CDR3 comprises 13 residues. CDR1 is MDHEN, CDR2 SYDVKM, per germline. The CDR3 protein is CASSLRARNEQFF. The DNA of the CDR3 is TGTGCCAGCAGTTTAAGGGCCAGGAATGAGCAGTTCTTC.

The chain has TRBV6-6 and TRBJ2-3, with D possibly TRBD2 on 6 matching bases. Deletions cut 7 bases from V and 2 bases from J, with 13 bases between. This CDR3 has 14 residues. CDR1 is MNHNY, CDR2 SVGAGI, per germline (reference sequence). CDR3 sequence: CASKSRENTDTQYF. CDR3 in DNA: TGTGCCAGCAAATCGCGGGAAAACACAGATACGCAGTATTTT.

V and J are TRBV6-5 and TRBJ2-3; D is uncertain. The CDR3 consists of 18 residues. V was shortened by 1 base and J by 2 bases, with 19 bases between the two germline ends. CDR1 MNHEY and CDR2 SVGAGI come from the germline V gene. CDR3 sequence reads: CASSYYNRPNITTDTQYF. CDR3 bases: TGTGCCAGCAGTTACTACAACCGGCCTAACATAACCACAGATACGCAGTATTTT.

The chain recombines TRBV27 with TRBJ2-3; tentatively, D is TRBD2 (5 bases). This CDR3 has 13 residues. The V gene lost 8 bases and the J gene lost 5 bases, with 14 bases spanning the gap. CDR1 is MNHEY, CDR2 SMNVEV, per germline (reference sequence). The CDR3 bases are TGTGCCAGCCCCCGTGGAGGCGGAGATACGCAGTATTTT. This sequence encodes CASPRGGGDTQYF.

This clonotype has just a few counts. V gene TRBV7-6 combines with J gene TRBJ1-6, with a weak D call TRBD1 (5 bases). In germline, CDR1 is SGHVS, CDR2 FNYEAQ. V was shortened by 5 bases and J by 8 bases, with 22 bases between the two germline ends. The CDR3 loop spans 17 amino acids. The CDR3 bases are TGTGCCAGCAGCAGAACCCCGACAGCGGCCACGGATTCACCCCTCCACTTT. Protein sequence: CASSRTPTAATDSPLHF.